These 14 T cell receptor beta chains were sequenced from one sample in a study of T cell responses to AZD1222 COVID-19 vaccine (dated by TCRdb to the early 2020s). The time point label, as the study defines it: baseline before first vaccination. Libraries were prepared through the immunoSEQ multiplex PCR assay. This immuneACCESS table, as held by TCRdb, lists in-frame sequences with V and J called but not all clones. Of the missing ones, under half trace to an unresolved V gene in checked studies; the others have no known cause. This sample holds about 100,000 clones; approximately 91% were observed only once. The ten largest account for about 2.8% of the sample. The sequences come from peripheral blood, collected on day 0 of AZD1222 vaccination. The receptor source for this set is an adult in good health.

This clone was picked up one time. This chain links TRBV28 with TRBJ1-5; D unclear. Trimming removed 3 bases from V and 9 bases from J, with 18 bases in between. CDR1 is MDHEN and CDR2 is SYDVKM in the germline V gene. There are 15 residues in the CDR3. CDR3 bases: TGTGCCAGCAGTTTCCCCCAGGACCGAGGAGGGCCCCAGCATTTT. Its protein product is CASSFPQDRGGPQHF.

The chain carries TRBV6-5 and TRBJ2-5; the D gene is possibly TRBD2 (5 bases). Germline V CDR1 and CDR2: MNHEY, SVGAGI. V lost 6 bases, J lost 0 bases, and 11 bases lay in between. The CDR3 is made up of 14 amino acids. The CDR3 sequence is CASSPGRDQETQYF. CDR3 sequence (DNA): TGTGCCAGCAGCCCCGGGCGGGACCAAGAGACCCAGTACTTC.

This chain links TRBV19 with TRBJ2-3, with 10 nucleotides matching TRBD2. CDR1 LNHDA and CDR2 SQIVND come from the germline V gene (reference sequence). The CDR3 consists of 16 residues. The trim removed 0 bases at V and 3 bases at J, leaving 3 bases unmatched. The CDR3 DNA sequence: TGTGCCAGTAGTATAGATGGTAGCGGGGGGACAGATACGCAGTATTTT. Its protein product is CASSIDGSGGTDTQYF. The full variable domain, completed using reference TRBV19 and TRBJ2-3, is DGGITQSPKYLFRKEGQNVTLSCEQNLNHDAMYWYRQDPGQGLRLIYYSQIVNDFQKGDIAEGYSVSREKKESFPLTVTSAQKNPTAFYLCASSIDGSGGTDTQYFGPGTRLTVL.

V is TRBV4-2 and J is TRBJ1-2; D remains ambiguous. From germline, CDR1 is LGHNA and CDR2 YNFKEQ. The CDR3 is 13 amino acids. The germline V and J ends were trimmed by 4 bases and 6 bases, with 12 bases remaining between them. The CDR3 reads CASSLDGVNGYTF. CDR3 nucleotides: TGTGCCAGCAGCCTAGACGGGGTTAATGGCTACACCTTC.

This chain links TRBV5-6 with TRBJ1-6, with 7 bases matching TRBD1. V lost 4 bases and J lost 19; bases outside the gene matches: 11. The germline V gene has CDR1 SGHDT and CDR2 YYEEEE. The CDR3 is made up of 12 amino acids. The CDR3 region has the DNA TGTGCCAGCAGCATCGGGACAGCGGTCTTTCACTTT. Translating it yields CASSIGTAVFHF.

This clone occurred a few times. This chain connects TRBV5-1 to TRBJ1-1; D uncertain. The V end was cut by 2 bases, the J end by 4 bases, with 9 bases between. The CDR3 spans 13 residues. CDR1 and CDR2 from the germline V gene are SGHRS and YFSETQ. The CDR3 bases are TGCGCCAGCAGCTTTCCGAGTGGCACTGAAGCTTTCTTT. Encoded protein: CASSFPSGTEAFF.

The genes are TRBV30 and TRBJ1-3, with a weak D call TRBD1 (6 bases). The germline V gene encodes CDR1 GTSNPN and CDR2 SVGIG (reference sequence). Between the trimmed V and J ends, which lost 4 bases and 0 bases, there was a span of 10 bases. This CDR3 contains 14 residues. The CDR3 loop is CAWILGGSGNTIYF. The DNA for the CDR3 is TGTGCCTGGATTTTAGGGGGCTCTGGAAACACCATATATTTT.

DNA of the CDR3: TGTGCCAGCAGCTTTGGGCTAACTAATGAAAAACTGTTTTTT. This sequence encodes CASSFGLTNEKLFF. V and J are TRBV5-4 and TRBJ1-4; unclear D gene. The V end was cut by 2 bases, the J end by 1 base, with 6 bases between. CDR1 is SGHNT and CDR2 is YYREEE in the germline V gene (reference sequence). The CDR3 runs to 14 residues.

The V call is TRBV28, the J call TRBJ1-2; D is ambiguous. Trimming cost V 5 bases and J 9 bases, with 13 bases left between them. The CDR3 length is 12 residues. The germline V gene has CDR1 MDHEN and CDR2 SYDVKM. This CDR3 is CASSPLLGSYTF. In DNA form, the CDR3 reads TGTGCCAGCAGTCCACTTTTGGGGAGCTACACCTTC.

The V call is TRBV7-9, the J call TRBJ2-1, with 11 bases identical to TRBD2. Germline-derived CDR1 and CDR2 are SEHNR and FQNEAQ (reference sequence). J lost 4 bases, V lost 3 bases, and 5 bases had no gene match. This CDR3 spans 16 amino acids. The CDR3 DNA reads as TGTGCCAGCAGCTTGGACCTAGCGGGGGGTTACAATGAGCAGTTCTTC. It encodes CASSLDLAGGYNEQFF.

The count of this clone is one. The rearrangement uses TRBV6-5 and TRBJ1-1, with 7 nucleotides matching TRBD1. After removal of 7 bases from V and 5 bases from J, the junction contained 4 bases not matched to a gene. Germline V gene sequence: CDR1 MNHEY, CDR2 SVGAGI. This CDR3 region has 12 residues. The CDR3 loop reads CASNLQGTEAFF. The CDR3 region has the DNA TGTGCCAGCAATTTACAGGGGACTGAAGCTTTCTTT.

V is TRBV6-2 or TRBV6-3 and J is TRBJ2-7, with D unclear. There are 12 residues in the CDR3. The V gene lost 4 bases and the J gene lost 3 bases, with 7 bases spanning the gap. Germline CDR1 is MNHEY and CDR2 is SVGEGT. Here the CDR3 reads CASSWENYEQYF. The DNA of the CDR3 is TGTGCCAGCAGTTGGGAAAACTACGAGCAGTACTTC.

The chain is built from TRBV18 and TRBJ1-5; 9 nucleotides line up with TRBD1. This CDR3 is built from 15 residues. CDR1 is KGHSH, CDR2 LQKENI, per germline. The V gene end was trimmed by 3 bases and the J gene end by 7 bases; junction bases not matched to a gene: 7. The chain's CDR3 is CASSPDRGSGQPQHF. CDR3 sequence (DNA): TGTGCCAGCTCACCGGACAGGGGATCGGGACAGCCCCAGCATTTT.

This rearrangement joins TRBV7-2 to TRBJ2-7; 7 nucleotides agree with TRBD2. CDR1 is SGHTA and CDR2 is FQGNSA in the germline V gene. The junction had 7 bases not matched to a gene; V was cut back by 1 base and J by 4 bases. The CDR3 is made up of 15 amino acids. The CDR3 spells CASSLGWGGKYEQYF. DNA of the CDR3: TGTGCCAGCAGCTTAGGGTGGGGGGGGAAATACGAGCAGTACTTC.